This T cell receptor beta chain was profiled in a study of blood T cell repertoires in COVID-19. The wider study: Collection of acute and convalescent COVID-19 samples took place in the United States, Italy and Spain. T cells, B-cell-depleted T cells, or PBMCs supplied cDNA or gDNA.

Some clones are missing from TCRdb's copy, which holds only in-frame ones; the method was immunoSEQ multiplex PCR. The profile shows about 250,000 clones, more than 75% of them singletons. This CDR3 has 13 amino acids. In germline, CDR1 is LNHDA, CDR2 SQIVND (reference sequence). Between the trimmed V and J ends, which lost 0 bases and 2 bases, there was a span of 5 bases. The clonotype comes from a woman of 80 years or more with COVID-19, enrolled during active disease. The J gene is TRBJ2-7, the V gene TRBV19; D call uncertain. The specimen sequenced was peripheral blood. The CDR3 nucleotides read TGTGCCAGTAGTATAGATCGTCCCTACGAGCAGTACTTC. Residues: CASSIDRPYEQYF.